This TCR beta chain was captured by sequencing in a study of metastatic and nonmetastatic thyroid tumors. Study-level information: Repertoire data that came from the blood and tumor or nodule tissue of malignant and benign thyroid patients were compared.

All patients were treatment-naive before thyroid surgery. General study results and limits: As reported, TCR beta diversity in blood and tumor was significantly higher in malignant thyroid tumors than in benign nodules.

CDR1 and CDR2 (germline): GTSNPN, SVGIG (reference sequence). Trimming removed 2 bases from V and 4 bases from J, with 3 bases in between. The CDR3 has 11 amino acids. Study processing details: It was from CDR3 differences across clinicopathological groups that a distant-metastasis classifier for papillary thyroid cancer was built. TCRdb reanalyzed the PCR reads with MiXCR. TCRdb, rather than the study authors, made the V and J calls. The data contain 26,000 or so clones, roughly 15% of them singletons. This clone was recorded many times. Antigen unknown. Sequencing was performed on blood. The TCR was taken from a male donor with papillary thyroid cancer or a benign thyroid nodule (not recorded which). Some clones in this sample may be carry-over from other donors' samples. V usage is TRBV30 and J usage is TRBJ1-3; D ambiguous. This CDR3 is CAWSLGNTIYF. The DNA for the CDR3 is TGTGCCTGGAGTCTCGGAAACACCATATATTTT.